Following are 22 T cell receptor beta chains from one sample sequenced in a study of OX40 agonist ivuxolimab in advanced cancers. The table came from immunoSEQ multiplex PCR; TCRdb's copy has only in-frame clones and leaves some out. The sample includes 45,000 to 75,000 clones, 82% of them seen just once. The starting material was CD4+ or CD8+ T cells sorted from blood, obtained in a trial of the OX40 agonist ivuxolimab. These receptor sequences come from an adult with an advanced solid tumor such as melanoma, head and neck, liver or kidney cancer.

The V gene is TRBV9, the J gene TRBJ2-2; TRBD2 matches 8 bases. The CDR3 loop spans 16 amino acids. J was trimmed by 1 base and V by 3 bases; bases with no gene match: 5. Germline values: CDR1 SGDLS, CDR2 YYNGEE. This CDR3 is CASSADLAGNTGELFF. As DNA, the CDR3 is TGTGCCAGCAGCGCGGACCTAGCGGGGAACACCGGGGAGCTGTTTTTT. Using reference TRBV9 and TRBJ2-2 for the parts outside the CDR3, the full variable domain is DSGVTQTPKHLITATGQRVTLRCSPRSGDLSVYWYQQSLDQGLQFLIQYYNGEERAKGNILERFSAQQFPDLHSELNLSSLELGDSALYFCASSADLAGNTGELFFGEGSRLTVL.

The chain links TRBV23-1 to TRBJ1-1, with 8 bases fitting TRBD1. Being an ORF, TRBV23-1 has a function that is uncertain. This CDR3 has 19 residues. Losses at the gene ends were 3 bases for V and 0 bases for J; bases not matched to a gene: 15. In DNA, the CDR3 is TGCGCCAGCAGTCACCTTCACAGGGGGAAGGGGCCTATGAACACTGAAGCTTTCTTT. This translates into CASSHLHRGKGPMNTEAFF.

This chain connects TRBV9 to TRBJ2-7, with 8 positions matching TRBD2. Germline V gene data show CDR1 as SGDLS and CDR2 as YYNGEE. The CDR3 totals 13 residues. The ends lost 7 bases at V and 5 bases at J; junction bases unmatched: 8. The CDR3 sequence is CASCGGPWDEQYF. CDR3 DNA: TGTGCCAGCTGCGGGGGGCCCTGGGACGAGCAGTACTTC.

CDR3 residues: CASNYNYGYTF. CDR3 in DNA: TGTGCCAGCAATTATAACTATGGCTACACCTTC. The chain carries TRBV6-5 and TRBJ1-2, with D unresolved. Germline CDR1 and CDR2: MNHEY and SVGAGI. Trimming took off 7 bases at V and 1 base at J, with 4 bases between the two ends. This CDR3 has 11 amino acids.

J is TRBJ2-4 and V is TRBV27, with 10 nucleotides matching TRBD1. Germline values: CDR1 MNHEY, CDR2 SMNVEV (reference sequence). V dropped 6 bases and J dropped 6; count of bases not matched to a gene: 5. The CDR3 contains 14 residues. Here the CDR3 DNA reads TGTGCCAGCAGGCTGACAGGGGGCGGAAACATTCAGTACTTC. Translated, it gives CASRLTGGGNIQYF.

This chain joins TRBV29-1 and TRBJ1-1; TRBD1 might be the D (5 bases). Per germline, CDR1 SQVTM and CDR2 ANQGSEA. The CDR3 sequence is 11 residues long. Trimming removed 7 bases from V and 1 base from J, with 7 bases in between. CDR3 amino acids: CSADRNTEAFF. CDR3 coding DNA: TGCAGCGCCGACAGGAACACTGAAGCTTTCTTT.

J is TRBJ2-1 and V is TRBV4-2; D not certain. The CDR3 extends over 13 amino acids. V dropped 4 bases and J dropped 9 bases, with 13 bases sitting between them. Per the germline V gene, CDR1 is LGHNA and CDR2 is YNFKEQ. The CDR3 DNA reads TGTGCCAGCAGCCCTCCCCGGGTAGTTGAGCAGTTCTTC. The encoded protein is CASSPPRVVEQFF.

The chain combines TRBV6-1 with TRBJ2-3; 15 nucleotides align to TRBD2. Trimming cost V 4 bases and J 5 bases; bases outside gene matches: 4. The germline V gene has CDR1 MNHNS and CDR2 SASEGT. This CDR3 contains 16 residues. The CDR3 bases are TGTGCCAGCAGTGTTGGACTAGCGGGGGGGCAAGATACGCAGTATTTT. Protein product: CASSVGLAGGQDTQYF.

This chain uses TRBV9 with TRBJ2-2; D gene uncertain. The V gene lost 0 bases and the J gene lost 3 bases, with 6 bases spanning the gap. Germline values: CDR1 SGDLS, CDR2 YYNGEE. This CDR3 has 14 residues. The CDR3 is CASSVVPDTGELFF. The DNA for the CDR3 is TGTGCCAGCAGCGTAGTACCGGACACCGGGGAGCTGTTTTTT.

As DNA, the CDR3 is TGTGCCAGCTCGGAGGGCGGGTACACTGAAGCTTTCTTT. Protein product: CASSEGGYTEAFF. The chain combines TRBV9 with TRBJ1-1, with D unresolved. Germline loops: CDR1 SGDLS, CDR2 YYNGEE. This CDR3 is built from 13 residues. The ends were cut back, 7 bases at V and 3 bases at J, with 13 bases in the middle.

In this sample, this clone turned up a few times. This chain joins TRBV10-3 and TRBJ2-2; D is perhaps TRBD1 or TRBD2 (5 bases each). CDR3 size: 12 residues. Trimming removed 6 bases from V and 5 bases from J, with 7 bases in between. The V gene's germline CDR1 is ENHRY and CDR2 SYGVKD. For the CDR3, the DNA is TGTGCCATCAGGGGACGGACCGGGGAGCTGTTTTTT. This translates into CAIRGRTGELFF.

The genes are TRBV21-1 and TRBJ2-7; the listed D gene, TRBD1, was not tested against the DNA. TRBV21-1 constitutes a pseudogene. The CDR3 length is 12 residues. The CDR3 nucleotides read TGTGCCAGCAGCAATCCCAGGTACGAGCAGTACTTC. It specifies CASSNPRYEQYF.

The V call is TRBV27, the J call TRBJ2-2; D possibly matches TRBD1 or TRBD2 (6 bases each). CDR3 length: 18 residues. Trimming cost V 2 bases and J 5 bases, with 21 bases left between them. Germline V gives CDR1 MNHEY, CDR2 SMNVEV (reference sequence). The CDR3 coding sequence is TGTGCCAGCAGTTTAAGTCGACTGAGGCTAGGGGGGACCGGGGAGCTGTTTTTT. It is translated as CASSLSRLRLGGTGELFF.

This clone came up a few times. The chain uses TRBV11-3 and TRBJ2-7; possible D gene TRBD2, 5 bases. V was shortened by 0 bases and J by 0 bases, with 6 bases between the two germline ends. The germline V gene has CDR1 SGHNT and CDR2 YENEEA. This CDR3 has 14 amino acids. The CDR3 here is CASSLERASYEQYF. The CDR3 coding sequence is TGTGCCAGCAGCTTAGAGAGGGCCTCCTACGAGCAGTACTTC.

By its share, this clone is medium-sized (0.01 to 0.1%). The chain has TRBV2 and TRBJ1-1, with TRBD1 as a possible D gene (5 bases). The CDR3 totals 14 residues. Looked up from germline, CDR1 is SNHLY and CDR2 is FYNNEI. Trimming removed 7 bases from V and 6 bases from J, with 18 bases in between. CDR3 nucleotide sequence: TGTGCCAGCATCCAGCGGGGCCTGGGGTCTGAAGCTTTCTTT. As protein: CASIQRGLGSEAFF.

This clone has just a few counts. This CDR3 is CASSQGGGINPFNEQFF. Written as DNA, the CDR3 is TGCGCCAGCAGCCAAGGGGGGGGGATCAACCCGTTCAATGAGCAGTTCTTC. The chain employs TRBV4-1 and TRBJ2-1, with TRBD2 matching over 7 bases. This CDR3 spans 17 amino acids. With 1 base clipped from V and 6 bases from J, the junction kept 12 bases outside the gene matches. Germline V gives CDR1 MGHRA, CDR2 YSYEKL.

The table lists this clone with a count of one. The chain has TRBV18 and TRBJ2-7; 10 bases line up with TRBD1. CDR1 KGHSH and CDR2 LQKENI come from the germline V gene. The CDR3 has 17 residues. With 5 bases clipped from V and 3 bases from J, the junction kept 13 bases outside the gene matches. CDR3 sequence (DNA): TGTGCCAGCTCATCGCTTTATCCGGGACAGGGGTACTACGAGCAGTACTTC. Translated, it gives CASSSLYPGQGYYEQYF.

V usage is TRBV5-1 and J usage is TRBJ2-5; TRBD1 matches 7 bases. The CDR3 runs 15 residues. Germline assignment: CDR1 SGHRS and CDR2 YFSETQ. Trimming removed 4 bases from V and 2 bases from J; junction bases left unmatched: 8. The CDR3 sequence: CASSGQGQTQETQYF. CDR3 nucleotide sequence: TGCGCCAGCAGCGGGCAGGGACAGACACAAGAGACCCAGTACTTC.

The V and J genes are TRBV6-6 and TRBJ2-5; D is unresolved. The V gene's germline CDR1 is MNHNY and CDR2 SVGAGI (reference sequence). CDR3 length: 15 amino acids. The V end lost 8 bases, the J end lost 3 bases, and 19 bases lay between the germline ends. The CDR3 sequence: CASLSPGSHKETQYF. DNA of the CDR3: TGTGCCAGCCTATCCCCAGGCAGCCATAAAGAGACCCAGTACTTC.

V usage is TRBV4-3 and J usage is TRBJ2-5; TRBD2 matches 7 bases. With the DNA end fitting TRBJ2-7 better, the J assignment may be wrong. Germline V lookup: CDR1 LGHNA, CDR2 YSLEER. The CDR3 has 15 residues. The CDR3, as DNA: TGCGCCAGCAGCCAAGAGGGGCGGGGGTCCTACGAGCAGTACTTC. Translation: CASSQEGRGSYEQYF.

The rearrangement joins TRBV9 to TRBJ2-1; D is undetermined. The CDR3 extends over 16 amino acids. CDR1 SGDLS and CDR2 YYNGEE come from the germline V gene. With 4 bases removed from V and 1 base from J, the gap between germline ends came to 15 bases. Written as DNA, the CDR3 is TGTGCCAGCAGCTCGTCCCAGGCCCTATCCTACAATGAGCAGTTCTTC. Translation gives CASSSSQALSYNEQFF.

This clone was seen once. Other DNA sequences in the sample encode the same CDR3. The chain employs TRBV5-1 and TRBJ1-4, with a tentative D call TRBD1 (5 bases). CDR1 and CDR2 (germline): SGHRS, YFSETQ. The CDR3 loop spans 17 amino acids. V gave up 1 base and J gave up 0 bases, with 13 bases separating them. The CDR3, as DNA: TGCGCCAGCAGCTTGAGCACAGGACCGGCAACTAATGAAAAACTGTTTTTT. Translating it yields CASSLSTGPATNEKLFF.